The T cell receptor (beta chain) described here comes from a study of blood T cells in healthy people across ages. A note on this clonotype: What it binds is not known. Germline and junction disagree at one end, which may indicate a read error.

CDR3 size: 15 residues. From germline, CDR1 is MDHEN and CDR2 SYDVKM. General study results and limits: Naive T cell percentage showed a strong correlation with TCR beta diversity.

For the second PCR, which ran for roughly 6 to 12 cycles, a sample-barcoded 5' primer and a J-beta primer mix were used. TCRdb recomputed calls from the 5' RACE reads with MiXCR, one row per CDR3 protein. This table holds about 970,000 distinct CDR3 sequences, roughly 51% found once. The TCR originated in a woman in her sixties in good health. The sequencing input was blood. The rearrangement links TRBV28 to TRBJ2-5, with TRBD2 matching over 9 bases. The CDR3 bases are TGTGCCAGCAGTTTAGGGGCTAGCGGGATGTACGAGCAGTACTTT. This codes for CASSLGASGMYEQYF.